Presented here are 14 T cell receptor beta chains from one specimen sequenced in a study of regulatory T cells in long-lasting Graves disease. Arm-PCR of CDR3 regions and iRepertoire HTBI primers were the basis on which TCR beta libraries were built. Via MiXCR, TCRdb re-called the multiplex PCR reads, giving one row per CDR3 protein. The table shows about 620,000 distinct CDR3 sequences, with around 17% occurring only once. Time point denoted: newly diagnosed GD, antithyroid drugs for less than 3 months. The TCR library was made from RNA extracted from PBMCs. The same data also contributed to another study, on T cells in Graves' hyperthyroidism and ophthalmopathy.

The sample consisted of peripheral blood mononuclear cells (PBMCs), taken at new diagnosis, from a patient treated with antithyroid drugs. These receptors were taken from a woman aged 25 to 39 with Graves disease.

This clonotype occurred many times. This rearrangement joins TRBV2 to TRBJ2-7; D gene ambiguous. V dropped 6 bases and J dropped 2 bases, with 5 bases sitting between them. The CDR3 runs to 11 residues. Germline V lookup: CDR1 SNHLY, CDR2 FYNNEI. In nucleotides, the CDR3 is TGTGCCAGCAGCACAGCCTACGAGCAGTACTTC. Residues: CASSTAYEQYF.

J is TRBJ2-7 and V is TRBV7-2; D is possibly TRBD2 (6 bases). Trimming pared 7 bases from V and 3 bases from J, leaving 19 bases between. This CDR3 spans 15 amino acids. CDR1 SGHTA and CDR2 FQGNSA come from the germline V gene. The CDR3 region has the DNA TGTGCCAGCACCCTAGATAGCGGCTTTTTCTACGAGCAGTACTTC. Translating gives CASTLDSGFFYEQYF. The full variable domain, its missing parts supplied by reference TRBV7-2 and TRBJ2-7, is GAGVSQSPSNKVTEKGKDVELRCDPISGHTALYWYRQSLGQGLEFLIYFQGNSAPDKSGLPSDRFSAERTGGSVSTLTIQRTQQEDSAVYLCASTLDSGFFYEQYFGPGTRLTVT.

The sample holds many counts of this clonotype. This rearrangement joins TRBV29-1 to TRBJ2-1; D may be TRBD2 (6 bases). The germline V gene encodes CDR1 SQVTM and CDR2 ANQGSEA. CDR3 length: 13 amino acids. V lost 8 bases, J lost 4 bases, and 15 bases lay in between. The CDR3 DNA reads as TGCAGCCTCAAACCGGCGGGATACAATGAGCAGTTCTTC. Translated: CSLKPAGYNEQFF.

This clonotype was found many times. This sequence joins TRBV28 and TRBJ1-6; D might be TRBD1 (5 bases). This CDR3 comprises 14 residues. Germline values: CDR1 MDHEN, CDR2 SYDVKM. V was shortened by 5 bases and J by 10 bases, with 15 bases between the two germline ends. DNA of the CDR3: TGTGCCAGCAGTCCCCCGGGGGAGGGATCACCCCTCCACTTT. This codes for CASSPPGEGSPLHF. The full variable domain, its missing parts supplied by reference TRBV28 and TRBJ1-6, is DVKVTQSSRYLVKRTGEKVFLECVQDMDHENMFWYRQDPGLGLRLIYFSYDVKMKEKGDIPEGYSVSREKKERFSLILESASTNQTSMYLCASSPPGEGSPLHFGNGTRLTVT.

The table lists this clonotype with a few counts. One end of the junction is discordant with germline, which a read error may explain. This rearrangement joins TRBV12-3 or TRBV12-4 to TRBJ2-5, with TRBD2 matching 11 bases. The CDR3 consists of 16 residues. CDR3 protein: CASSPRLAGTQEAQYF. CDR3 coding DNA: TGTGCCAGCAGTCCCAGACTAGCGGGGACACAAGAGGCCCAGTACTTC.

This clonotype has a count of ten or more. The rearrangement links TRBV2 to TRBJ2-1, with 7 bases lining up with TRBD1. The CDR3 totals 15 residues. The germline V gene has CDR1 SNHLY and CDR2 FYNNEI. After removal of 7 bases from V and 6 bases from J, the junction contained 12 bases not matched to a gene. The CDR3 is CASTHGQGVTNEQFF. Written as DNA, the CDR3 is TGTGCCAGCACCCATGGGCAGGGGGTGACCAATGAGCAGTTCTTC. The whole variable domain, remainder taken from reference TRBV2 and TRBJ2-1, is EPEVTQTPSHQVTQMGQEVILRCVPISNHLYFYWYRQILGQKVEFLVSFYNNEISEKSEIFDDQFSVERPDGSNFTLKIRSTKLEDSAMYFCASTHGQGVTNEQFFGPGTRLTVL.

This clonotype was detected many times. The chain combines TRBV12-3 or TRBV12-4 with TRBJ2-3; no reliable D call. This CDR3 region has 12 residues. Trimming stripped 4 bases from V and 2 bases from J, with 4 bases between. In DNA, the CDR3 is TGTGCCAGCAGTTACTACACAGATACGCAGTATTTT. Translating gives CASSYYTDTQYF.

Concerning this clonotype: This may arise from a read error, as a much more abundant clone is one base away. This chain uses TRBV4-2 with TRBJ2-7; D gene uncertain. The CDR3 totals 11 residues. The V gene's germline CDR1 is LGHNA and CDR2 YNFKEQ. The V gene lost 5 bases and the J gene lost 3 bases, with 5 bases spanning the gap. The CDR3 nucleotides are TGTGCCAGCAGCACCCACTACGAGCAGTACTTC. Translated, it gives CASSTHYEQYF.

This clonotype was seen repeatedly, ten times or more. V is TRBV2 and J is TRBJ2-1, with D unclear. V was clipped by 7 bases and J by 1 base, with 14 bases between them. The CDR3 is 15 residues long. CDR1 and CDR2 (germline): SNHLY, FYNNEI. CDR3 sequence reads: CASTPLERSYNEQFF. The CDR3 DNA follows: TGTGCCAGCACTCCGCTGGAGCGATCCTACAATGAGCAGTTCTTC.

This chain links TRBV3-1 with TRBJ2-3; 11 bases fit TRBD2. The trim removed 4 bases at V and 5 bases at J, leaving 8 bases unmatched. This CDR3 comprises 16 residues. Germline V gene sequence: CDR1 LGHDT, CDR2 YNNKEL (reference sequence). This CDR3 is CASSLRWLAGGDTQYF. DNA for the CDR3: TGTGCCAGCAGCCTCCGCTGGCTAGCGGGGGGAGATACGCAGTATTTT.

This rearrangement joins TRBV20-1 to TRBJ2-7, with D uncertain. Trimming pared 0 bases from V and 5 bases from J, leaving 17 bases between. The V gene's germline CDR1 is DFQATT and CDR2 SNEGSKA (reference sequence). There are 15 residues in the CDR3. CDR3 residues: CSARDLNLLLDEQYF. In nucleotides, the CDR3 is TGCAGTGCTAGAGATTTGAACCTACTACTTGACGAGCAGTACTTC.

Details on this clonotype: A much more abundant neighbour one base away suggests this may be a read error. This chain links TRBV2 with TRBJ2-3; D is possibly TRBD1 (6 bases). The J call could be wrong; TRBJ1-5 is a better fit for the DNA end. CDR3 length: 14 residues. Germline assignment: CDR1 SNHLY and CDR2 FYNNEI. The CDR3 sequence is CASGSGGGGDTQHF. The CDR3 DNA sequence: TGTGCCAGCGGGTCGGGAGGGGGTGGAGATACGCAGCATTTT.

CDR3 region: CAIRDRGYEQYF. The CDR3 nucleotides read TGTGCCATCAGGGACCGAGGGTACGAGCAGTACTTC. The rearrangement links TRBV10-3 to TRBJ2-7; the D gene is possibly TRBD2 (5 bases). Trimming removed 6 bases from V and 4 bases from J, with 10 bases in between. The CDR3 consists of 12 residues. Germline CDR1 ENHRY, CDR2 SYGVKD.

This clonotype was recorded a few times. V gene TRBV5-6 combines with J gene TRBJ1-1, with TRBD1 identical over 7 bases. There are 15 residues in the CDR3. The V and J ends lost 0 bases and 5 bases, in that order; junction bases with no gene match: 7. Germline-derived CDR1 and CDR2 are SGHDT and YYEEEE. This chain's CDR3 is CASSLGRQGLTEAFF. The DNA for the CDR3 is TGTGCCAGCAGCTTGGGGCGACAGGGTTTGACTGAAGCTTTCTTT.